This entry describes one T cell receptor beta chain. Only a few counts were recorded for this clonotype. Which antigen it targets is not known. One base away there is no much larger clone; base qualities are not given. Trimming removed 1 base from V and 4 bases from J, leaving 8 bases between the germline ends. The germline V gene (reference sequence) supplies CDR1 LGHDT and CDR2 YNNKEL. Taken from cysteine to phenylalanine, the CDR3 has 14 residues. The kept DNA is CDR3 alone, 42 bases in frame from the first base. The sample comes from a study of response to subunit inactivated influenza vaccine (dated by TCRdb to 2017 to 2018). With respect to the entire study: Deep quantitative T cell receptor repertoire profiling was used in the study to track responses to a trivalent subunit inactivated influenza vaccine.

Library creation used RT-PCR. This sample was sequenced with an Illumina HiSeq 2500. TCRdb ran its own pipeline on the public reads, namely fastp trimming at Q25 and MiXCR clone calling, and kept in-frame beta chains. Entries are consolidated by CDR3 protein sequence, retaining the most common genes and DNA. The sample data list roughly 500,000 distinct CDR3 sequences, and around 25% of these were observed just once. Approximately 2% of the sample belongs to the ten largest clones. Broader findings and caveats from the paper: According to the authors, only a limited number of new T cells may be recruited by each seasonal influenza vaccination.

The TCR comes from a man in his fifties who received an inactivated influenza vaccine. Donor details come from another sample of the same person, matched by shared clones. The rearrangement joined TRBV3-1 to TRBJ1-5; the D gene identity is not certain. The material was CD4+ T cells sorted from PBMCs, obtained roughly 5 days after vaccination. The DNA is TGTGCCAGCAGCCAAGCGGGAACTAATCAGCCCCAGCATTTT. Its protein reads: CASSQAGTNQPQHF.